These T cell receptor beta chains were read from a single sample in a study of T cells after yellow fever vaccination. TCRdb passed the 5' RACE reads through MiXCR, listing each CDR3 protein once. The sample holds about 500,000 distinct CDR3 sequences, roughly 17% seen once. This material consisted of PBMCs, taken about 5 days after the first yellow fever vaccination. All receptors come from a man aged 18 to 30 who received the YFV17D yellow fever vaccine. Both conserved end residues are part of each CDR3. A D gene is named only where the DNA matches it firmly. Size is omitted from some rows. Given values are once, few, many or a class for expanded clones.

length: 15; J: TRBJ2-2; size: few; D: .; V: TRBV7-2; CDR3: CASSYQAPNTGELFF; DNA: TGTGCCAGCAGCTACCAGGCCCCGAACACCGGGGAGCTGTTTTTT
length: 11; J: TRBJ2-1; size: many; D: .; V: TRBV29-1; CDR3: CSVDNYNEQFF; DNA: TGCAGCGTTGACAACTACAATGAGCAGTTCTTC
length: 12; J: TRBJ2-2; size: few; D: .; V: TRBV6-2/TRBV6-3; CDR3: CASSFNHRELFF; DNA: TGTGCCAGCAGTTTTAATCACAGGGAGCTGTTTTTT
length: 14; J: TRBJ1-1; size: .; D: TRBD1; V: TRBV4-3; CDR3: CASRRDRKNTEAFF; DNA: TGCGCCAGCAGGAGGGACAGAAAGAACACTGAAGCTTTCTTT
length: 12; J: TRBJ2-5; size: few; D: .; V: TRBV6-2/TRBV6-3; CDR3: CAVNRGGETQYF; DNA: TGTGCCGTAAACCGGGGCGGTGAGACCCAGTACTTC
length: 15; J: TRBJ1-6; size: .; D: TRBD1; V: TRBV7-3; CDR3: CASSLTGGGNSPLHF; DNA: TGTGCCAGCAGCTTAACAGGGGGCGGGAATTCACCCCTCCACTTT
length: 16; J: TRBJ2-1; size: few; D: TRBD2; V: TRBV20-1; CDR3: CSARDRSGGDYNEQFF; DNA: TGCAGTGCTAGAGATCGTTCGGGAGGGGACTACAATGAGCAGTTCTTC
length: 16; J: TRBJ2-1; size: many; D: TRBD2; V: TRBV7-2; CDR3: CASSLTSGVSYNEQFF; DNA: TGTGCCAGCAGCTTGACTAGCGGGGTCTCCTACAATGAGCAGTTCTTC
length: 11; J: TRBJ1-1; size: .; D: .; V: TRBV12-3/TRBV12-4; CDR3: CASSLRVLAFF; DNA: TGTGCCAGCAGTTTGAGGGTCTTAGCTTTCTTT
length: 15; J: TRBJ2-5; size: many; D: .; V: TRBV12-3/TRBV12-4; CDR3: CASSWGYDVQETQYF; DNA: TGTGCCAGCAGTTGGGGCTATGACGTCCAAGAGACCCAGTACTTC